This TCR beta chain was captured in a study of cytomegalovirus exposure and HLA in healthy donors. Study-level findings and limits: Cytomegalovirus association was assigned to 150 to 200 TCR beta chains.

In regard to this clone: What it recognizes is unknown.

Sequencing used immunoSEQ multiplex PCR; TCRdb keeps in-frame clones, though not all of them. The sample has about 150,000 clones, approximately 90% seen once; the top ten hold approximately 3.1%. Specimen: PBMCs. The receptor's source is a man aged 18 to 30 in good health and CMV-seronegative.

The CDR3 bases are TGTGCCAGCAGCCAAGACGGTCGGGGGGGCTATGGCTACACCTTC. As protein: CASSQDGRGGYGYTF. The chain links TRBV14 to TRBJ1-2, with a tentative D call TRBD1 (5 bases). The CDR3 is 15 amino acids. Germline loops: CDR1 SGHDN, CDR2 FVKESK. Trimming took 0 bases from V and 4 from J, leaving 12 bases between them.